The present T cell receptor (beta chain) was sequenced within a study of CD8 T cell repertoires and HIV-1 epitope variants. Study at large: The baseline condition was 1M T cells left uncultured.

Sequenced by immunoSEQ multiplex PCR; TCRdb stores in-frame clones only, minus some. This table has roughly 3,000 clones, about 70% appearing once. CDR1 and CDR2 from the germline V gene are SNHLY and FYNNEI. V was pared by 6 bases and J by 0 bases, with 6 bases of the junction left unmatched. The CDR3 extends over 15 amino acids. This clone was recorded only once. As yet, its antigen is unknown. This clonotype was sampled from a male donor with HIV. The chain has TRBV2 and TRBJ2-3, with 7 bases lining up with TRBD1. Sequencing was carried out using cultured CD8+ T cells derived from PBMCs. The CDR3 region has the DNA TGTGCCAGCAGAGGTGGACAGGTTAGCACAGATACGCAGTATTTT. The encoded protein is CASRGGQVSTDTQYF.